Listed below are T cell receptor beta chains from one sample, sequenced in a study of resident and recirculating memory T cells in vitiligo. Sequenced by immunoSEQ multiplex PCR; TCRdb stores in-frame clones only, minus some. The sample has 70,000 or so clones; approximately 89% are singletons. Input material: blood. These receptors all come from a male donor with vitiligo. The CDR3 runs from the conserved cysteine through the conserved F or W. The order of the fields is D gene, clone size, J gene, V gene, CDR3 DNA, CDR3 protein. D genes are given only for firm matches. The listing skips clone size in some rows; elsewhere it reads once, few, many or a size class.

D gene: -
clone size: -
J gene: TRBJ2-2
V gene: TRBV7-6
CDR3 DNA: TGTGCCAGCAGCTTAGTATCAGTGAACACCGGGGAGCTGTTTTTT
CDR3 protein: CASSLVSVNTGELFF

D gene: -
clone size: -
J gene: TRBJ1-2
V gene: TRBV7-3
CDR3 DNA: TGTGCCAGCAGCTTAAATCAGGGAACTGATGGCTACACCTTC
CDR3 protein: CASSLNQGTDGYTF

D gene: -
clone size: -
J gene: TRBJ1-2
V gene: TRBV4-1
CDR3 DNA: TGCGCCAGCAGCCAAGACCGTGGGCCCTCTTATGGCTACACCTTC
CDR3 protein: CASSQDRGPSYGYTF

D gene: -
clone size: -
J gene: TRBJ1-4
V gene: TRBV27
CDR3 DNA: TGTGCCAGCAGTCCCGTCCGGAGGGGCACGAATGAAAAACTGTTTTTT
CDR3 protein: CASSPVRRGTNEKLFF

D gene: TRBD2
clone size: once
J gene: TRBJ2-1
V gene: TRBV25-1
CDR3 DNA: TGTGCCAGCAGGGGTGGACTAGCGGGGGACTACAATGAGCAGTTCTTC
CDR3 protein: CASRGGLAGDYNEQFF

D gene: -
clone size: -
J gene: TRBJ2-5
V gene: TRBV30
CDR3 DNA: TGTGCCTGGAGTGTAGGGACAGCGGGTTTATCGACCCAGTACTTC
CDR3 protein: CAWSVGTAGLSTQYF

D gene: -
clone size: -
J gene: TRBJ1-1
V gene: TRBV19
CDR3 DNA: TGTGCCTCAAAGAACAGCAACACTGAAGCTTTCTTT
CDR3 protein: CASKNSNTEAFF

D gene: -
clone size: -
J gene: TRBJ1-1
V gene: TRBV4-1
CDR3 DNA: TGCGCCAGCAGCCCCAGGACAGTGAACACTGAAGCTTTCTTT
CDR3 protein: CASSPRTVNTEAFF

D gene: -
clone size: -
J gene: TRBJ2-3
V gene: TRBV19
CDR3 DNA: TGTGCCAGTAGTAAGGCGGGCAGGGGCCGCACAGATACGCAGTATTTT
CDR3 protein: CASSKAGRGRTDTQYF

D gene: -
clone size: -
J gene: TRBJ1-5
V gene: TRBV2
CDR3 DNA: TGTGCCAGCAGGGGGGGGAATCAGCCCCAGCATTTT
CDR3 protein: CASRGGNQPQHF

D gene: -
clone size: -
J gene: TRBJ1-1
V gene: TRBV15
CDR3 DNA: TGTGCCACCAGCAGAGATCTAAGTCCCCTCGAAGCTTTCTTT
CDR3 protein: CATSRDLSPLEAFF

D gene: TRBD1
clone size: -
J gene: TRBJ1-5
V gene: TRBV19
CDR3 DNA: TGTGCCAGTAGCGGGACAGGGGGCGGTCAGCCCCAGCATTTT
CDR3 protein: CASSGTGGGQPQHF

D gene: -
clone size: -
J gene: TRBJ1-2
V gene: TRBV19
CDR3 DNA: TGTGCCAGTATCTCGGGGGTCGGCTACACCTTC
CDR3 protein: CASISGVGYTF

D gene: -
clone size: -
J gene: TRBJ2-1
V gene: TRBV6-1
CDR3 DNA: TGTGCCAGCGCAGAAAGGGGGAGCTCCTACAATGAGCAGTTCTTC
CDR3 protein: CASAERGSSYNEQFF

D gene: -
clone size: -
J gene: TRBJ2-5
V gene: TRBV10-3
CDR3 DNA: TGTGCCATCAGTTTAGGGTGGCAGGGCGGTATGGAGACCCAGTACTTC
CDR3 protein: CAISLGWQGGMETQYF

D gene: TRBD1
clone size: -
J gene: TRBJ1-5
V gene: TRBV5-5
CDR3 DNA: TGTGCCAGCAGCTACAGGGGACAGGAGTATAGCAATCAGCCCCAGCATTTT
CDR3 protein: CASSYRGQEYSNQPQHF

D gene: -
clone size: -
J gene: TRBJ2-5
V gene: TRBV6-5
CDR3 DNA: TGTGCCAGTACCGACAGCCGCACGAAAGAGACCCAGTACTTC
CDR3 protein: CASTDSRTKETQYF

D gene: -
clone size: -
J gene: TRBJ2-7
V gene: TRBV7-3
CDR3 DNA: TGTGCCAGCAGCTTAACGGCTCGGGGGACCCTTGACGAGCAGTACTTC
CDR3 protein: CASSLTARGTLDEQYF

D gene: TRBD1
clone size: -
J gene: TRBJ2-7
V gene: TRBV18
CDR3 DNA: TGTGCCAGCTCACCAGGACAGGGGCAAAACGAGCAGTACTTC
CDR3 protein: CASSPGQGQNEQYF

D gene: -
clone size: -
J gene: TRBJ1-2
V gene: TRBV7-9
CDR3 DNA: TGTGCCAGCAGCCCTTCCATGGCAGGGGTTAACTATGGCTACACCTTC
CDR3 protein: CASSPSMAGVNYGYTF

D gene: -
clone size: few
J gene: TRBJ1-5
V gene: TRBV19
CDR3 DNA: TGTGCCAGTAGTATGGTGGTCGTCAGGCCCCAGCATTTT
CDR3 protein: CASSMVVVRPQHF

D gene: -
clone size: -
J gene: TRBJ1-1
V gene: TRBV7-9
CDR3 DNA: TGTGCCAGCAGCCCGACAGGGAACACTGAAGCTTTCTTT
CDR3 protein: CASSPTGNTEAFF

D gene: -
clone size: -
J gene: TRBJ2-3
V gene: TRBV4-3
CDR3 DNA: TGCGCCAGCAGCCAAGAGACGGGTTTCACAGATACGCAGTATTTT
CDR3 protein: CASSQETGFTDTQYF

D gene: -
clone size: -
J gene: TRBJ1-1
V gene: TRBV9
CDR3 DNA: TGTGCCAGCAGCGTAACGGGGAACACTGAAGCTTTCTTT
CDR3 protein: CASSVTGNTEAFF

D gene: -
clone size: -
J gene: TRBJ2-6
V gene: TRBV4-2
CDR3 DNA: TGTGCCAGCAGCCAAGAGGGGGGCTCTGGGGCCAACGTCCTGACTTTC
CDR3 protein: CASSQEGGSGANVLTF